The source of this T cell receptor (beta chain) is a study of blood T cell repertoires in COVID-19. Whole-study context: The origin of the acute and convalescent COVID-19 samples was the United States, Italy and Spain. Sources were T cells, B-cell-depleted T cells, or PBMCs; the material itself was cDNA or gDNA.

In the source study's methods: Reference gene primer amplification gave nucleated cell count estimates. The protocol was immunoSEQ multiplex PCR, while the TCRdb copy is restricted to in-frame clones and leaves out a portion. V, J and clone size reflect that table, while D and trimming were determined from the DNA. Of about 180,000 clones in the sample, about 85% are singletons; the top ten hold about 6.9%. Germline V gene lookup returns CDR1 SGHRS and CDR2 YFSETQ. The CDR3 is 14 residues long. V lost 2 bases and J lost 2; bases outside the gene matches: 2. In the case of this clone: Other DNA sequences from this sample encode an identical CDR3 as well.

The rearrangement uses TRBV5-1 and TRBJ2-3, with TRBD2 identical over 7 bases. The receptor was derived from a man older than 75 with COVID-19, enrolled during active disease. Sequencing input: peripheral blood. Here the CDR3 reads CASSFSGDTDTQYF. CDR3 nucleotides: TGCGCCAGCAGCTTCAGCGGGGACACAGATACGCAGTATTTT.